Each of the 26 T cell receptor beta chains below was sequenced from the same sample in a study of post-analysis software for immune sequencing data. Study findings and constraints: TRBV5-6, TRBV5-1 and TRBV20-1 were among 4 or 5 TRBV segments more frequent in patients than controls.

These receptors' targets are unknown. Carried by the TCR beta cDNA libraries were unique molecular identifiers. TCRdb fed the PCR reads into MiXCR, producing one record per CDR3 protein. The profile covers about 500,000 distinct CDR3 sequences, with around 40% appearing a single time and around 10% taken by the ten largest. The sequenced sample was blood. Receptors were obtained from a girl between 10 and 17 years old with multiple sclerosis.

This clonotype was found a few times. The chain is built from TRBV7-3 and TRBJ2-5; TRBD2 is a possible D gene (5 bases). CDR3 length equals 13 residues. Trimming took 3 bases from V and 8 from J, leaving 13 bases between them. CDR1 and CDR2 (germline): SGHTA, FQGTGA. CDR3 region: CASSLTAAGTQYF. CDR3 bases: TGTGCCAGCAGCTTGACTGCGGCGGGCACCCAGTACTTC. The full variable domain, completed using reference TRBV7-3 and TRBJ2-5, is GAGVSQTPSNKVTEKGKYVELRCDPISGHTALYWYRQSLGQGPEFLIYFQGTGAADDSGLPNDRFFAVRPEGSVSTLKIQRTERGDSAVYLCASSLTAAGTQYFGPGTRLLVL.

This sequence joins TRBV15 and TRBJ2-7; 11 bases line up with TRBD2. The CDR3 has 16 amino acids. Germline V gives CDR1 LNHNV, CDR2 YYDKDF (reference sequence). The J segment lost 3 bases and the V segment lost 2 bases, leaving 6 bases of the junction unmatched. The CDR3 here is CATSRTTSGSGYEQYF. The DNA of the CDR3 is TGTGCCACCAGCAGAACCACTAGCGGGAGTGGCTACGAGCAGTACTTC.

The chain recombines TRBV28 with TRBJ2-1; D may correspond to TRBD1 or TRBD2 (7 bases each). The ends were cut back, 10 bases at V and 2 bases at J, with 15 bases in the middle. The CDR3 is made up of 14 amino acids. Germline assignment: CDR1 MDHEN and CDR2 SYDVKM. The CDR3 loop is CATAGGGTYNEQFF. The CDR3 bases are TGTGCCACCGCAGGGGGGGGGACCTACAATGAGCAGTTCTTC.

The J gene is TRBJ2-7, the V gene TRBV12-3 or TRBV12-4; 8 bases are shared with TRBD2. The CDR3 covers 16 residues. V gave up 4 bases and J gave up 0 bases; unmatched junction bases: 8. The CDR3 coding sequence is TGTGCCAGCAGTTCCGGGACTAGAGGGAGCTCCTACGAGCAGTACTTC. Translating it yields CASSSGTRGSSYEQYF.

A few counts support this clonotype. V is TRBV7-3 and J is TRBJ2-1; TRBD1 aligns across 9 bases. V shed 3 bases, J shed 0 bases, and the junction held 9 bases outside the gene matches. The CDR3 is 18 residues long. CDR1 is SGHTA, CDR2 FQGTGA, per germline. The CDR3 DNA reads TGTGCCAGCAGCTTCCCAAGGACAGGGGCCAGCTCCTACAATGAGCAGTTCTTC. Residues: CASSFPRTGASSYNEQFF.

The V and J genes are TRBV7-9 and TRBJ2-4, with D hard to call. There are 14 residues in the CDR3. Per germline, CDR1 SEHNR and CDR2 FQNEAQ (reference sequence). Trimming left V 2 bases short and J 0 bases short, with 5 bases between. The chain's CDR3 is CASSLSIAKNIQYF. CDR3 DNA: TGTGCCAGCAGCTTAAGTATAGCCAAAAACATTCAGTACTTC.

The chain employs TRBV12-3 or TRBV12-4 and TRBJ2-4; 7 positions match TRBD2. The end of the DNA aligns better with TRBJ2-7, so the J call may be wrong. The CDR3 is 14 residues long. The CDR3, as DNA: TGTGCCAGCAGTTTGGCGGGAGAAGGGGACGAGCAGTACTTC. The encoded protein is CASSLAGEGDEQYF.

This rearrangement joins TRBV20-1 to TRBJ2-5; D possibly corresponds to TRBD1 (6 bases). V lost 6 bases and J lost 2, with 13 bases in between. Per the germline V gene, CDR1 is DFQATT and CDR2 is SNEGSKA (reference sequence). This CDR3 comprises 13 residues. The CDR3 region has the DNA TGCAGTGCCACCGGACAGAAACAAGAGACCCAGTACTTC. Translated, it gives CSATGQKQETQYF.

On this clonotype: An end of the junction differs from the germline gene, which may be a read error. The V gene is TRBV7-9, the J gene TRBJ1-2; the match to TRBD1 covers 7 bases. This CDR3 comprises 15 residues. Germline V gene lookup returns CDR1 SEHNR and CDR2 FQNEAQ (reference sequence). The CDR3 region has the DNA TGTGCCAGCAGCCCGGGACAGCCTACTAACTATAGCTACACCTTC. This codes for CASSPGQPTNYSYTF. Together with reference TRBV7-9 and TRBJ1-2, the CDR3 gives the full variable domain: DTGVSQNPRHKITKRGQNVTFRCDPISEHNRLYWYRQTLGQGPEFLTYFQNEAQLEKSRLLSDRFSAERPKGSFSTLEIQRTEQGDSAMYLCASSPGQPTNYSYTFGSGTRLTVV.

The CDR3 here is CASSYSWLAGGYEQYF. The CDR3 region has the DNA TGTGCCAGCAGTTACTCTTGGCTAGCGGGAGGCTACGAGCAGTACTTC. The chain is built from TRBV6-5 and TRBJ2-4; 11 bases line up with TRBD2. The tail of the sequence fits TRBJ2-7 better, so the J call may be wrong. Germline values: CDR1 MNHEY, CDR2 SVGAGI. This CDR3 is 16 amino acids long.

The DNA for the CDR3 is TGTGCCATCAGTGAGGGATACCTCGAGCAGTACTTC. Translated, it gives CAISEGYLEQYF. The chain links TRBV10-3 to TRBJ2-7; D is unresolved. V lost 2 bases to trimming and J lost 6 bases, with 8 bases between them. Per germline, CDR1 ENHRY and CDR2 SYGVKD. The CDR3 runs 12 residues.

This sequence joins TRBV4-1 and TRBJ1-2; D call uncertain. Germline CDR1 reads MGHRA; CDR2 reads YSYEKL. Trimming stripped 0 bases from V and 2 bases from J, with 7 bases between. This CDR3 region has 14 residues. In nucleotides, the CDR3 is TGCGCCAGCAGCCAAGAGGGCAGAAACTATGGCTACACCTTC. Protein product: CASSQEGRNYGYTF.

This clonotype was counted many times. The rearrangement uses TRBV6-5 and TRBJ2-1; possible D gene TRBD2, 6 bases. Trimming left V 3 bases short and J 4 bases short, with 13 bases between. The length of the CDR3 is 15 residues. Germline V gene data show CDR1 as MNHEY and CDR2 as SVGAGI. CDR3 region: CASSYSEAGYNEQFF. In DNA, the CDR3 is TGTGCCAGCAGTTATTCAGAGGCGGGATACAATGAGCAGTTCTTC.

This clonotype appeared a single time. The CDR3 protein is CATSVAGVTDTQYF. Written as DNA, the CDR3 is TGTGCCACCAGTGTAGCGGGAGTCACAGATACGCAGTATTTT. The gene calls are TRBV24-1 and TRBJ2-3; 9 bases match TRBD2. CDR3 length: 14 amino acids. Unmatched junction bases numbered 1, after V lost 5 bases and J lost 2 bases. Germline CDR1 and CDR2: KGHDR and SFDVKD.

This clonotype has more than one count but fewer than ten. V is TRBV20-1 and J is TRBJ2-5; tentatively, D is TRBD1 (6 bases). The CDR3 covers 15 residues. Trimming took 3 bases from V and 2 from J, leaving 16 bases between them. From germline, CDR1 is DFQATT and CDR2 SNEGSKA (reference sequence). CDR3 nucleotides: TGCAGTGCTAGTAAGGCAGGGGTGTCTCAAGAGACCCAGTACTTC. Amino acids: CSASKAGVSQETQYF.

This clonotype came up a few times. One junction end disagrees with the germline gene, perhaps due to a read error. The chain combines TRBV20-1 with TRBJ2-3; 9 bases map to TRBD1. In germline, CDR1 is DFQATT, CDR2 SNEGSKA (reference sequence). This CDR3 comprises 14 residues. The CDR3 DNA reads as TGCAGTGCAAGAGAGAACAGGGGGCGGGATACGCAGTATTTT. Encoded protein: CSARENRGRDTQYF.

V is TRBV27 and J is TRBJ2-1; the D is unclear. Germline-derived CDR1 and CDR2 are MNHEY and SMNVEV (reference sequence). The CDR3 loop spans 15 amino acids. The V gene lost 2 bases and the J gene lost 0 bases, with 8 bases spanning the gap. This CDR3 is CASSLLQSSYNEQFF. Written as DNA, the CDR3 is TGTGCCAGCAGTTTACTACAGAGCTCCTACAATGAGCAGTTCTTC.

This clonotype was found a few times. This chain uses TRBV29-1 with TRBJ2-5; weak D call: TRBD1 (5 bases). Looked up from germline, CDR1 is SQVTM and CDR2 is ANQGSEA. V lost 3 bases to trimming and J lost 4 bases, with 9 bases between them. The CDR3 consists of 12 residues. This CDR3 reads CSVDRVGETQYF. The CDR3 bases are TGCAGCGTTGACAGGGTGGGAGAGACCCAGTACTTC.

This clonotype was observed a single time. This chain joins TRBV12-3 or TRBV12-4 and TRBJ2-3, with 8 nucleotides matching TRBD2. The junction had 9 bases not matched to a gene; V was cut back by 3 bases and J by 4 bases. The CDR3 length is 16 residues. The CDR3 protein is CASSFGGLARADTQYF. DNA for the CDR3: TGTGCCAGCAGTTTTGGCGGACTAGCCCGAGCAGATACGCAGTATTTT.

The chain uses TRBV20-1 and TRBJ2-4; D is possibly TRBD2 (6 bases). Trimming shortened V by 6 bases and J by 13 bases, and 19 bases separated the two germline ends. CDR1 and CDR2 (germline): DFQATT, SNEGSKA (reference sequence). This CDR3 contains 12 residues. The CDR3 reads CSASGVNNEQYF. The CDR3 bases are TGCAGTGCCTCGGGAGTTAACAATGAGCAGTACTTC.

This clonotype was seen only once. The V gene is TRBV20-1, the J gene TRBJ2-7; tentative D call: TRBD2 (6 bases). V dropped 3 bases and J dropped 4 bases, with 19 bases sitting between them. The CDR3 length is 15 residues. The germline V gene encodes CDR1 DFQATT and CDR2 SNEGSKA (reference sequence). Here the CDR3 reads CSARRAGRLRYEQYF. In DNA form, the CDR3 reads TGCAGTGCTAGGCGAGCAGGGAGGTTGAGATACGAGCAGTACTTC.

Only a few counts were recorded for this clonotype. This chain uses TRBV18 with TRBJ2-5; the D call may be TRBD1 or TRBD2 (5 bases each). The last part of the DNA fits TRBJ2-7 better; the J call may be wrong. The CDR3 totals 13 residues. Germline assignment: CDR1 KGHSH and CDR2 LQKENI. The CDR3 DNA is TGTGCCAGCTCACCGGGACGGGCCTACGAGCAGTACTTC. Its protein product is CASSPGRAYEQYF.

This clonotype was recorded at least ten times. V gene TRBV7-3 combines with J gene TRBJ2-3; no reliable D call. The CDR3 is 16 amino acids. The germline V and J ends were trimmed by 5 bases and 5 bases, with 20 bases remaining between them. Germline loops: CDR1 SGHTA, CDR2 FQGTGA. The CDR3 reads CASSPAAVENGDTQYF. In DNA form, the CDR3 reads TGTGCCAGCAGCCCAGCCGCGGTAGAGAATGGAGATACGCAGTATTTT.

The chain uses TRBV4-2 and TRBJ2-3; 11 bases are shared with TRBD2. Unmatched junction bases numbered 17, after V lost 0 bases and J lost 0 bases. The CDR3 totals 22 residues. CDR1 is LGHNA and CDR2 is YNFKEQ in the germline V gene. The CDR3 loop is CASSQDGIPGLAETTSTDTQYF. CDR3 in DNA: TGTGCCAGCAGCCAAGATGGAATCCCGGGACTAGCGGAAACCACTAGCACAGATACGCAGTATTTT.

Remarks on this clonotype: The junction departs from germline at one end; a sequencing error may be responsible. J is TRBJ2-5 and V is TRBV7-2, with D possibly matching TRBD1 (5 bases). Germline V gene lookup returns CDR1 SGHTA and CDR2 FQGNSA. The CDR3 spans 13 residues. CDR3 sequence: CANSLLGRETQYF. The DNA for the CDR3 is TGTGCCAACAGCTTATTGGGGCGAGAGACCCAGTACTTC.

This clonotype was counted only a few times. The chain recombines TRBV20-1 with TRBJ1-2; 10 positions agree with TRBD1. Trimming removed 2 bases from V and 7 bases from J; junction bases left unmatched: 19. CDR1 is DFQATT, CDR2 SNEGSKA, per germline (reference sequence). The CDR3 consists of 18 residues. Here the CDR3 DNA reads TGCAGTGCTAGACCTATTATAGGACAGGGGGACCTTTCACTTGGCTACACCTTC. Its protein product is CSARPIIGQGDLSLGYTF.